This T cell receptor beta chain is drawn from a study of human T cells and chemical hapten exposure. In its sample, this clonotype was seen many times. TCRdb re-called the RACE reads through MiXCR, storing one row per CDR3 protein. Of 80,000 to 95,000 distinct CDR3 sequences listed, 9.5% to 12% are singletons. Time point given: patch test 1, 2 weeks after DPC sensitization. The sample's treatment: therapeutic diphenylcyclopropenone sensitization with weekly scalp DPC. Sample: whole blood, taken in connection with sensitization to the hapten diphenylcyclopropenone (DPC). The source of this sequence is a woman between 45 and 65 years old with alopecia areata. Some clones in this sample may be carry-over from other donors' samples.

DNA for the CDR3: TGTGCCAGCAGTGATGCGCTAGCGGGCCGCCATACGCAGTATTTT. This gives the protein CASSDALAGRHTQYF. The V and J genes are TRBV2 and TRBJ2-3; 8 positions match TRBD2. Unmatched junction bases numbered 9, after V lost 3 bases and J lost 7 bases. This CDR3 is built from 15 residues. Germline values: CDR1 SNHLY, CDR2 FYNNEI.